These 23 T cell receptor beta chains originate from one sample sequenced in a study of shared clonotypes between healthy human individuals. Naive-designated CD8 cells lacked CD45RO, were positively enriched for CCR7, and omitted terminally differentiated effector memory CD45RA+ cells. Profiling relied on immunoSEQ multiplex PCR, and the TCRdb table lists in-frame clones only, not all of them. The table lists about 2 million clones, about 95% of them singletons. Sequencing was carried out using naive CD8+ T cells sorted from blood. The source is a young man in good health.

The V and J genes are TRBV10-1 and TRBJ1-5, with 10 bases that match TRBD1. Germline V CDR1 and CDR2: WNHNN, SYGVQD (reference sequence). The V and J ends lost 8 bases and 4 bases, in that order; junction bases with no gene match: 11. This CDR3 spans 16 amino acids. CDR3 sequence (DNA): TGCGCCAGCGAAGACAGGGGGCGCGATAAAAATCAGCCCCAGCATTTT. This translates into CASEDRGRDKNQPQHF.

This sequence joins TRBV5-1 and TRBJ1-1; 7 bases are a match to TRBD1. From germline, CDR1 is SGHRS and CDR2 YFSETQ. CDR3 length: 15 residues. J lost 1 base, V lost 3 bases, and 6 bases had no gene match. The CDR3 region is CASSWKQGTNTEAFF. CDR3 in DNA: TGCGCCAGCAGCTGGAAACAGGGGACGAACACTGAAGCTTTCTTT.

J is TRBJ2-1 and V is TRBV27; TRBD2 agrees at 7 bases. The ends lost 8 bases at V and 3 bases at J; junction bases unmatched: 7. CDR3 length: 14 residues. In germline, CDR1 is MNHEY, CDR2 SMNVEV (reference sequence). CDR3 loop: CASGLSGYYNEQFF. Written as DNA, the CDR3 is TGTGCCAGCGGCCTTAGCGGGTACTACAATGAGCAGTTCTTC.

The V and J genes are TRBV7-9 and TRBJ1-1; no clear D gene. This CDR3 is built from 13 residues. Trimming stripped 5 bases from V and 3 bases from J, with 10 bases between. Germline CDR1 is SEHNR and CDR2 is FQNEAQ (reference sequence). DNA for the CDR3: TGTGCCAGCAGCCCCCGAGTAGACACTGAAGCTTTCTTT. Amino acid sequence: CASSPRVDTEAFF.

The V and J genes are TRBV4-2 and TRBJ2-2, with D hard to call. V was clipped by 0 bases and J by 9 bases, with 14 bases between them. In germline, CDR1 is LGHNA, CDR2 YNFKEQ. The CDR3 loop spans 15 amino acids. The CDR3 sequence: CASSQEAGDSWELFF. The CDR3 DNA sequence: TGTGCCAGCAGCCAAGAGGCAGGTGATTCCTGGGAGCTGTTTTTT.

This chain links TRBV6-1 with TRBJ2-3, with 8 bases aligning to TRBD1. Losses at the gene ends were 3 bases for V and 3 bases for J; bases not matched to a gene: 5. The CDR3 is 15 amino acids. Germline values: CDR1 MNHNS, CDR2 SASEGT. The CDR3 loop reads CASSESGGITDTQYF. Here the CDR3 DNA reads TGTGCCAGCAGTGAGTCAGGGGGCATTACAGATACGCAGTATTTT.

The chain employs TRBV7-9 and TRBJ2-7, with D possibly called TRBD1 or TRBD2 (6 bases each). The germline V gene has CDR1 SEHNR and CDR2 FQNEAQ (reference sequence). V was shortened by 2 bases and J by 5 bases, with 10 bases between the two germline ends. The length of the CDR3 is 13 residues. The CDR3 sequence: CASSLWGADEQYF. CDR3 in DNA: TGTGCCAGCAGCTTATGGGGGGCCGACGAGCAGTACTTC. The full variable domain, in which reference TRBV7-9 and TRBJ2-7 provide the parts outside the CDR3, is DTGVSQNPRHKITKRGQNVTFRCDPISEHNRLYWYRQTLGQGPEFLTYFQNEAQLEKSRLLSDRFSAERPKGSFSTLEIQRTEQGDSAMYLCASSLWGADEQYFGPGTRLTVT.

Here the CDR3 reads CASSYSPEAGEQYF. CDR3 nucleotides: TGTGCCAGCAGTTACTCACCTGAGGCAGGCGAGCAGTACTTC. The chain recombines TRBV6-5 with TRBJ2-7; no clear D gene. Trimming pared 0 bases from V and 6 bases from J, leaving 12 bases between. The CDR3 spans 14 residues. Germline-derived CDR1 and CDR2 are MNHEY and SVGAGI.

This clone was detected once. The genes are TRBV2 and TRBJ2-1, with TRBD2 matching 9 bases. Germline CDR1 is SNHLY and CDR2 is FYNNEI. V lost 3 bases to trimming and J lost 9 bases; unmatched junction nucleotides: 3. CDR3 size: 13 residues. For the CDR3, the DNA is TGTGCCAGCAGTGACTTAGCGGGAGCTGAGCAGTTCTTC. Translating it yields CASSDLAGAEQFF.

As to this clone: One end of the junction does not line up with germline, which may come from a read error. Within the sample, other DNA sequences also encode this same CDR3. The rearrangement joins TRBV4-1 to TRBJ1-6, with TRBD1 identical over 10 bases. CDR1 is MGHRA, CDR2 YSYEKL, per germline. This CDR3 region has 15 residues. The CDR3 is CASSQDETGGSPLHF. The CDR3 nucleotides are TGCGCTAGCAGCCAAGATGAGACAGGGGGCTCACCCCTCCACTTT.

Only a few counts were recorded for this clone. The chain employs TRBV29-1 and TRBJ2-1, with 10 nucleotides matching TRBD2. The CDR3 has 16 amino acids. The trim removed 0 bases at V and 6 bases at J, leaving 8 bases unmatched. Germline V lookup: CDR1 SQVTM, CDR2 ANQGSEA. CDR3 amino acids: CSVEDLSLAGRNEQFF. The CDR3 DNA sequence: TGCAGCGTTGAAGATCTTTCACTAGCGGGACGCAATGAGCAGTTCTTC.

The V call is TRBV27, the J call TRBJ1-2; D possibly corresponds to TRBD1 (6 bases). The CDR3 is 16 residues long. Germline V gene data show CDR1 as MNHEY and CDR2 as SMNVEV (reference sequence). The V end was cut by 7 bases, the J end by 5 bases, with 23 bases between. This CDR3 reads CASNDQGPPALYGYTF. For the CDR3, the DNA is TGTGCCAGCAATGACCAGGGGCCTCCCGCCCTTTATGGCTACACCTTC.

This sequence joins TRBV5-6 and TRBJ2-3; perhaps TRBD2 as D (6 bases). The CDR3 sequence is 16 residues long. The germline V gene encodes CDR1 SGHDT and CDR2 YYEEEE. Trimming removed 3 bases from V and 2 bases from J, with 16 bases in between. The CDR3 is CASSYGGSWVTDTQYF. CDR3 sequence (DNA): TGTGCCAGCAGCTATGGGGGGTCGTGGGTCACAGATACGCAGTATTTT.

Only one count was recorded for this clone. The CDR3 spells CASSYSGQGLYEQYF. The CDR3 DNA reads TGTGCCAGCAGCTATTCAGGACAGGGACTCTACGAGCAGTACTTC. The V and J genes are TRBV5-6 and TRBJ2-7; TRBD1 agrees at 8 bases. CDR1 is SGHDT, CDR2 YYEEEE, per germline. The CDR3 sequence is 15 residues long. J lost 3 bases, V lost 3 bases, and 8 bases had no gene match.

The genes are TRBV27 and TRBJ1-1, with D possibly being TRBD1 (6 bases). CDR1 is MNHEY and CDR2 is SMNVEV in the germline V gene (reference sequence). This CDR3 comprises 13 residues. Trimming pared 5 bases from V and 5 bases from J, leaving 12 bases between. The CDR3 DNA follows: TGTGCCAGCAGTCCACAGGGTCGGACTGAAGCTTTCTTT. This encodes CASSPQGRTEAFF.

This rearrangement joins TRBV4-3 to TRBJ2-3; TRBD1 aligns across 12 bases. There are 17 residues in the CDR3. CDR1 and CDR2 (germline): LGHNA, YSLEER. Trimming at V came to 1 base and at J to 6 bases, leaving 8 bases not matched to a gene. DNA of the CDR3: TGCGCCAGCAGCCAAGGGTGGGGACAGGGGGCGTTCGATACGCAGTATTTT. This gives the protein CASSQGWGQGAFDTQYF.

Comments on this clone: The junction departs from germline at one end; a sequencing error may be responsible. The rearrangement uses TRBV11-1 and TRBJ1-4, with D unresolved. The CDR3 is 15 amino acids. From germline, CDR1 is SGHAT and CDR2 FQDESV (reference sequence). CDR3 loop: CVSSSWEASNEKLFF. The DNA of the CDR3 is TGTGTCAGCAGCTCCTGGGAAGCTTCTAATGAAAAACTGTTTTTT. The full variable domain, rest sourced from reference TRBV11-1 and TRBJ1-4, is EAEVAQSPRYKITEKSQAVAFWCDPISGHATLYWYRQILGQGPELLVQFQDESVVDDSQLPKDRFSAERLKGVDSTLKIQPAELGDSAMYLCVSSSWEASNEKLFFGSGTQLSVL.

This chain joins TRBV5-1 and TRBJ2-1; D is possibly TRBD1 or TRBD2 (5 bases each). The CDR3 is 15 residues long. V lost 1 base, J lost 3 bases, and 11 bases lay in between. The V gene's germline CDR1 is SGHRS and CDR2 YFSETQ. CDR3 nucleotide sequence: TGCGCCAGCAGCTTGTCTCCGGGGCGCTACAATGAGCAGTTCTTC. Encoded protein: CASSLSPGRYNEQFF.

The genes are TRBV9 and TRBJ2-7; TRBD2 is a possible D gene (5 bases). Germline V gene data show CDR1 as SGDLS and CDR2 as YYNGEE. V shed 1 base and J shed 0 bases, with 11 bases lying between them. The CDR3 is 15 residues long. CDR3 region: CASSVNPGSSYEQYF. CDR3 sequence (DNA): TGTGCCAGCAGCGTAAATCCGGGGAGCTCCTACGAGCAGTACTTC. The whole variable domain, remainder taken from reference TRBV9 and TRBJ2-7, is DSGVTQTPKHLITATGQRVTLRCSPRSGDLSVYWYQQSLDQGLQFLIQYYNGEERAKGNILERFSAQQFPDLHSELNLSSLELGDSALYFCASSVNPGSSYEQYFGPGTRLTVT.

J is TRBJ1-1 and V is TRBV6-5; weak D call: TRBD1 (5 bases). Germline-derived CDR1 and CDR2 are MNHEY and SVGAGI. Trimming took off 2 bases at V and 4 bases at J, with 14 bases between the two ends. The CDR3 is 15 amino acids. CDR3 DNA: TGTGCCAGCAGTTACGGGCAGGGTTTAAGCACTGAAGCTTTCTTT. Protein: CASSYGQGLSTEAFF.

The gene calls are TRBV11-2 and TRBJ2-1; D possibly uses TRBD1 or TRBD2 (6 bases each). The germline CDR1 and CDR2 sequences are SGHAT and FQNNGV. The V end lost 3 bases, the J end lost 5 bases, and 17 bases lay between the germline ends. This CDR3 contains 16 residues. The CDR3 loop reads CASSFLVGGMDNEQFF. CDR3 DNA sequence: TGTGCCAGCAGCTTTCTTGTGGGGGGCATGGACAATGAGCAGTTCTTC.

The V gene is TRBV5-1, the J gene TRBJ2-7; D is possibly TRBD1 (6 bases). The CDR3 is 16 residues long. V shed 0 bases and J shed 0 bases, with 13 bases lying between them. CDR1 is SGHRS and CDR2 is YFSETQ in the germline V gene. CDR3 nucleotide sequence: TGCGCCAGCAGCTTGGGCTGGACAGCTCACTCCTACGAGCAGTACTTC. Translation: CASSLGWTAHSYEQYF.

This clone was seen a single time. The CDR3 nucleotides read TGTGCCAGCAGCTTGGCCGGGACTAGCGACCCCTACGAGCAGTACTTC. This codes for CASSLAGTSDPYEQYF. The V gene is TRBV5-6, the J gene TRBJ2-7; 10 bases agree with TRBD2. V shed 0 bases, J shed 2 bases, and the junction held 5 bases outside the gene matches. The CDR3 is 16 residues long. Germline V gene data show CDR1 as SGHDT and CDR2 as YYEEEE.